This TCR beta chain comes out of a study of blood T cell repertoires in COVID-19. Study background: There were acute and convalescent COVID-19 samples, and they came from the United States, Italy and Spain.

Participants' own reports of clinical history determined their cohort assignment. The table came from immunoSEQ multiplex PCR; TCRdb's copy has only in-frame clones and leaves some out. The table has under 450,000 clones, about 90% seen once. CDR1 and CDR2 from the germline V gene are SGDLS and YYNGEE. V was cut by 0 bases and J by 6 bases, with 12 bases left in between. This CDR3 has 14 residues. The source of this sequence is a woman in her thirties who had recovered from COVID-19. The chain employs TRBV9 and TRBJ1-2; D gene ambiguous. Sequences were obtained from PBMCs or T cells enriched from blood (not recorded which). The CDR3 DNA follows: TGTGCCAGCAGCGTAGGAGAGGTGAGGGATGGCTACACCTTC. It codes for CASSVGEVRDGYTF. The variable domain in full, with the rest retrieved from reference TRBV9 and TRBJ1-2, is DSGVTQTPKHLITATGQRVTLRCSPRSGDLSVYWYQQSLDQGLQFLIQYYNGEERAKGNILERFSAQQFPDLHSELNLSSLELGDSALYFCASSVGEVRDGYTFGSGTRLTVV.